This TCR beta chain was identified in a study of T cell repertoires in cytomegalovirus infection. The overall study: HLA-B-restricted CMV epitopes that are well studied were used alongside recently identified HLA-C-restricted ones. Study outcomes and limitations: In two of eight donors, the top clonotype was HLA-C-restricted CMV-specific. Using cumulative public TCR beta family frequency, the authors identified those who carried CMV together with the relevant HLA.

This clonotype has only a few counts. Its antigen is not identified. V was clipped by 2 bases and J by 3 bases; unmatched bases: 7. CDR3 length: 16 amino acids. TCRdb used MiXCR to reprocess the reads, holding one entry per CDR3 protein. The data hold around 710,000 distinct CDR3 sequences, with about 28% observed a single time. The J gene is TRBJ2-3, the V gene TRBV12-3 or TRBV12-4; 8 bases are shared with TRBD2. The material sequenced was cultured CD8+ T cells from PBMCs, taken from culture after CMV antigen stimulation. The sequence came from a human donor in good health (CMV status not recorded). Some clones in this sample may be carry-over from other donors' samples. The CDR3 loop is CASSLRTSRGTDTQYF. The CDR3 DNA follows: TGTGCCAGCAGTTTAAGGACTAGCCGAGGGACAGATACGCAGTATTTT.